The 19 T cell receptor beta chains below come from one sample, sequenced in a study of glioma-infiltrating T cells after dendritic cell vaccination listed by TCRdb under 2016. Receptors were amplified or captured by the immunoSEQ multiplex PCR assay. In its TCRdb copy, this immuneACCESS table keeps in-frame sequences only and misses some clones. Where compared with another copy, unresolved V genes explain less than half of these, and the others have no known cause. Recorded for this sample are around 73,000 clones; over 70% of them occurred a single time. In total, the top ten clones hold around 2.3% of the sample. The input for sequencing was blood, taken before dendritic cell vaccination. These receptors were collected from a human donor with glioblastoma.

The chain links TRBV6-6 to TRBJ2-7; 7 nucleotides line up with TRBD2. Looked up from germline, CDR1 is MNHNY and CDR2 is SVGAGI (reference sequence). This CDR3 comprises 13 residues. V shed 6 bases and J 5 bases; nucleotides not matched to a gene: 7. The CDR3 nucleotides are TGTGCCAGCAGGGGGAGCGGGACCGACGAGCAGTACGTC. Translating gives CASRGSGTDEQYV.

The V gene is TRBV30, the J gene TRBJ2-6; D perhaps matches TRBD1 (5 bases). CDR3 length equals 15 residues. V was cut by 8 bases and J by 0 bases, with 14 bases left in between. CDR1 and CDR2 (germline): GTSNPN, SVGIG (reference sequence). CDR3 in amino acids: CARYLGHSGANVLTF. The CDR3 coding sequence is TGTGCCCGGTACCTCGGACACTCTGGGGCCAACGTCCTGACTTTC. Drawing the rest from reference TRBV30 and TRBJ2-6, the complete variable domain is SQTIHQWPATLVQPVGSPLSLECTVEGTSNPNLYWYRQAAGRGLQLLFYSVGIGQISSEVPQNLSASRPQDRQFILSSKKLLLSDSGFYLCARYLGHSGANVLTFGAGSRLTVL.

The chain employs TRBV5-1 and TRBJ2-3; perhaps TRBD2 as D (5 bases). The CDR3 totals 14 residues. V gave up 1 base and J gave up 4 bases, with 10 bases separating them. Germline-derived CDR1 and CDR2 are SGHRS and YFSETQ. This CDR3 reads CASSLSSEADTQYF. The CDR3 coding sequence is TGCGCCAGCAGCTTGAGTAGCGAAGCAGATACGCAGTATTTT.

This chain connects TRBV5-1 to TRBJ2-1; D perhaps matches TRBD2 (6 bases). The germline CDR1 and CDR2 sequences are SGHRS and YFSETQ. The CDR3 extends over 16 amino acids. The V gene lost 3 bases and the J gene lost 7 bases, with 20 bases spanning the gap. The CDR3: CASSSLAVGGSNEQFF. The CDR3 DNA is TGCGCCAGCAGCTCATTAGCTGTGGGGGGATCGAATGAGCAGTTCTTC.

This clone occurred once. The chain combines TRBV6-1 with TRBJ2-5, with 13 positions matching TRBD2. The CDR3 consists of 16 residues. J was trimmed by 4 bases and V by 3 bases; bases with no gene match: 5. The V gene's germline CDR1 is MNHNS and CDR2 SASEGT. The CDR3 sequence: CASSDPLAGGRETQYF. CDR3 DNA: TGTGCCAGCAGTGACCCACTAGCGGGAGGGCGAGAGACCCAGTACTTC.

This clone was found a few times. This rearrangement joins TRBV5-1 to TRBJ2-5; possible D gene TRBD1, 6 bases. The CDR3 is made up of 14 amino acids. Germline-derived CDR1 and CDR2 are SGHRS and YFSETQ. Trimming shortened V by 4 bases and J by 2 bases, and 12 bases separated the two germline ends. CDR3 amino acids: CASSPLGGQETQYF. The CDR3 DNA sequence: TGCGCCAGCAGCCCCCTAGGGGGACAAGAGACCCAGTACTTC. The full variable domain, with the rest looked up from reference TRBV5-1 and TRBJ2-5, is KAGVTQTPRYLIKTRGQQVTLSCSPISGHRSVSWYQQTPGQGLQFLFEYFSETQRNKGNFPGRFSGRQFSNSRSEMNVSTLELGDSALYLCASSPLGGQETQYFGPGTRLLVL.

The chain joins TRBV6-1 to TRBJ2-1; 7 positions match TRBD2. The ends lost 2 bases at V and 0 bases at J; junction bases unmatched: 16. Looked up from germline, CDR1 is MNHNS and CDR2 is SASEGT. The CDR3 has 20 amino acids. The CDR3: CASSESLGLAAQSSYNEQFF. The CDR3, as DNA: TGTGCCAGCAGTGAATCGTTAGGGCTAGCGGCCCAAAGCTCCTACAATGAGCAGTTCTTC.

This chain links TRBV5-4 with TRBJ2-2, with TRBD2 identical over 7 bases. V was pared by 4 bases and J by 6 bases, with 6 bases of the junction left unmatched. From germline, CDR1 is SGHNT and CDR2 YYREEE (reference sequence). The CDR3 runs to 14 residues. The CDR3 loop reads CASSPRGGAGELFF. CDR3 nucleotide sequence: TGTGCCAGCAGCCCCCGGGGAGGGGCCGGGGAGCTGTTTTTT.

This rearrangement joins TRBV4-2 to TRBJ1-1; D perhaps matches TRBD1 (6 bases). The CDR3 runs to 15 residues. V lost 5 bases and J 0 bases, leaving 13 bases between the germline ends. Germline loops: CDR1 LGHNA, CDR2 YNFKEQ. For the CDR3, the DNA is TGTGCCAGCAGCTTGGCAGGGGTCTTGAACACTGAAGCTTTCTTT. Amino acid sequence: CASSLAGVLNTEAFF.

This chain joins TRBV7-8 and TRBJ2-5; 7 positions match TRBD2. Germline-derived CDR1 and CDR2 are SGHVS and FQNEAQ. V lost 3 bases to trimming and J lost 4 bases; unmatched junction nucleotides: 2. The CDR3 extends over 13 amino acids. The CDR3, as DNA: TGTGCCAGCAGCTTTGGGGAGGGAGAGACCCAGTACTTC. This sequence encodes CASSFGEGETQYF.

V usage is TRBV5-6 and J usage is TRBJ2-5; D is ambiguous. The CDR3 extends over 14 amino acids. CDR1 SGHDT and CDR2 YYEEEE come from the germline V gene. V lost 6 bases and J lost 2, with 14 bases in between. CDR3 region: CASTSGTMQETQYF. The CDR3 nucleotides read TGTGCCAGCACTTCGGGTACCATGCAAGAGACCCAGTACTTC.

The DNA for the CDR3 is TGTGCCAGTAGTAATCGGGCCCCGCGGGCGAATGAGCAGTTCTTC. Translation gives CASSNRAPRANEQFF. The chain links TRBV19 to TRBJ2-1, with a possible D match to TRBD2 (5 bases). Trimming removed 4 bases from V and 7 bases from J, with 17 bases in between. CDR1 and CDR2 (germline): LNHDA, SQIVND (reference sequence). CDR3 size: 15 residues.

V is TRBV4-1 and J is TRBJ2-3, with a tentative D call TRBD2 (7 bases). V shed 0 bases and J shed 4 bases, with 11 bases lying between them. This CDR3 has 15 residues. Germline V lookup: CDR1 MGHRA, CDR2 YSYEKL. The CDR3 DNA reads as TGCGCCAGCAGCCAAGAGGGCGGGGGCGCAGATACGCAGTATTTT. Its protein product is CASSQEGGGADTQYF.

CDR3 sequence: CASSLDGTGYSYTF. CDR3 in DNA: TGTGCCAGCTCGCTTGACGGGACAGGGTATAGCTACACCTTC. This chain uses TRBV18 with TRBJ1-2, with 9 positions matching TRBD1. This CDR3 has 14 residues. Germline CDR1 reads KGHSH; CDR2 reads LQKENI. J gave up 9 bases and V 6 bases, and 11 bases lay outside the gene matches.

V gene TRBV13 combines with J gene TRBJ2-4, with TRBD1 identical over 9 bases. Trimming at V came to 3 bases and at J to 6 bases, leaving 18 bases not matched to a gene. Per the germline V gene, CDR1 is PRHDT and CDR2 is FYEKMQ (reference sequence). CDR3 length: 19 residues. Written as DNA, the CDR3 is TGTGCCAGCAGCTTGCGGACAGGGGAATGGAGAGGAGGAGGAAACATTCAGTACTTC. It encodes CASSLRTGEWRGGGNIQYF.

V gene TRBV20-1 combines with J gene TRBJ2-5; no clear D gene. The tail of the sequence fits TRBJ2-7 better, so the J call may be wrong. Germline lookup yields CDR1 DFQATT and CDR2 SNEGSKA (reference sequence). The CDR3 has 11 residues. In DNA form, the CDR3 reads TGCAGTGCTAGCCAAACCTACGAGCAGTACTTC. Protein sequence: CSASQTYEQYF.

The V gene is TRBV5-1, the J gene TRBJ1-3; D unclear. Germline V gene data show CDR1 as SGHRS and CDR2 as YFSETQ. CDR3 length: 16 amino acids. Between the trimmed V and J ends, which lost 2 bases and 3 bases, there was a span of 15 bases. The DNA of the CDR3 is TGCGCCAGCAGCTTAACCACAGTTTCGAGTGGAAACACCATATATTTT. Its protein is CASSLTTVSSGNTIYF.

Note on this clone: Other nucleotide sequences from this sample produce the same CDR3. The chain links TRBV30 to TRBJ1-2, with D tentatively TRBD1 (6 bases). Germline V lookup: CDR1 GTSNPN, CDR2 SVGIG (reference sequence). The length of the CDR3 is 14 residues. V dropped 2 bases and J dropped 3 bases, with 13 bases sitting between them. The CDR3 spells CAWSRIEGDYGYTF. CDR3 in DNA: TGTGCCTGGAGTAGGATAGAGGGGGACTATGGCTACACCTTC.

This clone was seen only once. The chain links TRBV18 to TRBJ1-4; perhaps TRBD1 as D (5 bases). Trimming took 0 bases from V and 6 from J, leaving 11 bases between them. Germline lookup yields CDR1 KGHSH and CDR2 LQKENI. The CDR3 loop spans 15 amino acids. The CDR3 spells CASSPPGGMDEKLFF. The CDR3 DNA reads TGTGCCAGCTCACCACCTGGGGGGATGGATGAAAAACTGTTTTTT.